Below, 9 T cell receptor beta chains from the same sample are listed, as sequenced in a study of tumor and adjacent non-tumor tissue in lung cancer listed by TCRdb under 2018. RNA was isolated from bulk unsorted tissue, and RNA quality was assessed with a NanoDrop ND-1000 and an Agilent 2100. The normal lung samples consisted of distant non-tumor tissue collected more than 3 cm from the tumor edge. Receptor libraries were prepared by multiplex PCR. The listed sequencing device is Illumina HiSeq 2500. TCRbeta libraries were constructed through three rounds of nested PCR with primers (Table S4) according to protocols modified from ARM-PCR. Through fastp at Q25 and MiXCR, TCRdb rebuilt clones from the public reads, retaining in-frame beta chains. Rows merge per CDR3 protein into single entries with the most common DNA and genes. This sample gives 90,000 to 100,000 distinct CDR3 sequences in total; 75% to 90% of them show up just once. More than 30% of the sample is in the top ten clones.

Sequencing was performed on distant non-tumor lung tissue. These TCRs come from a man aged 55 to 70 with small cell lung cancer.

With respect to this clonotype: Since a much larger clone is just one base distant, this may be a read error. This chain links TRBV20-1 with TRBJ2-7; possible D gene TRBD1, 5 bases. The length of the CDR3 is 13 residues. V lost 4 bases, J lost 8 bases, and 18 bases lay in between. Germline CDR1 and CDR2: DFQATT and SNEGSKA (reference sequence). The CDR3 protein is CSATSRGWSQQYF. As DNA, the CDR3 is TGCAGTGCTACATCTAGGGGTTGGAGCCAGCAGTACTTC.

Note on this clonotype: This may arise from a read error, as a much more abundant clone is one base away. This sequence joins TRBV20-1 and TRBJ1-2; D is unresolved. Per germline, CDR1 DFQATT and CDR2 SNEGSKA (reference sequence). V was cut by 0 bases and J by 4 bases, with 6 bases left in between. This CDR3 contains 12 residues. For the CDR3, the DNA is TGCAGTGCTAGAGATGGCCTCTATGGCTACACCTTC. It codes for CSARDGLYGYTF.

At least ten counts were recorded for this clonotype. CDR3 loop: CASSQGQGGETQYF. The CDR3 DNA reads TGTGCCAGCAGTCAAGGACAGGGCGGCGAGACCCAGTACTTC. The chain links TRBV5-6 to TRBJ2-5, with 8 bases that match TRBD1. The trim removed 5 bases at V and 5 bases at J, leaving 8 bases unmatched. Germline V gene lookup returns CDR1 SGHDT and CDR2 YYEEEE. There are 14 residues in the CDR3.

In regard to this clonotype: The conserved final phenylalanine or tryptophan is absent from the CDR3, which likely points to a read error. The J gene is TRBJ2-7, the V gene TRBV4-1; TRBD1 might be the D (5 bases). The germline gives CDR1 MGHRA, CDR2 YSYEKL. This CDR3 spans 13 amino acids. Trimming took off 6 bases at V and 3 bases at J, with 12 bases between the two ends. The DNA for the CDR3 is TGCGCCAGCAGTTTCGACAGATTCTACGAGCAGTACTCA. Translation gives CASSFDRFYEQYS.

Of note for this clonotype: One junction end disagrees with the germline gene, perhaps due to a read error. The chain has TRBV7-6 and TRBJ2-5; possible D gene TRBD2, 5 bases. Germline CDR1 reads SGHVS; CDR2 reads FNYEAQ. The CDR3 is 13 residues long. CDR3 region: CGSGALGFETQYF. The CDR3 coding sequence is TGTGGCAGCGGCGCACTAGGATTCGAGACCCAGTACTTC.

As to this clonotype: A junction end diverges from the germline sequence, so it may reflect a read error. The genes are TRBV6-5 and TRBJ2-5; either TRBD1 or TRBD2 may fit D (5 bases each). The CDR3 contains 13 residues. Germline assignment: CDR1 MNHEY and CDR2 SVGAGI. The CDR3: CASTDRGGEIQYF. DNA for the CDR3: TGTGCCAGCACCGACAGAGGTGGGGAGATCCAGTACTTC.

The DNA of the CDR3 is TGTACCAACAGCCCACCCACAGATACGCAGTATTTT. Its protein is CTNSPPTDTQYF. This sequence joins TRBV11-3 and TRBJ2-3; no clear D gene. Germline V CDR1 and CDR2: SGHNT, YENEEA. The CDR3 contains 12 residues.

The chain's CDR3 is CSVEDQARGLGYTF. In DNA, the CDR3 is TGCAGCGTTGAAGATCAGGCCAGGGGACTTGGCTACACCTTC. The chain links TRBV29-1 to TRBJ1-2, with D possibly matching TRBD1 (6 bases). The CDR3 totals 14 residues. Between the trimmed V and J ends, which lost 0 bases and 7 bases, there was a span of 15 bases. Germline CDR1 SQVTM, CDR2 ANQGSEA.

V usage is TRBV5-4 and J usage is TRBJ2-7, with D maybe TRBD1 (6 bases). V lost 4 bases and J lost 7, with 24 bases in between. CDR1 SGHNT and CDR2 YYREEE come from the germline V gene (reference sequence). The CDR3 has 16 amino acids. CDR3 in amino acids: CASSALGADPHLEQYF. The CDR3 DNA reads TGTGCCAGCAGCGCATTGGGGGCGGACCCACACCTTGAGCAGTACTTC. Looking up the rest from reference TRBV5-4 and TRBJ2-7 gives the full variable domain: ETGVTQSPTHLIKTRGQQVTLRCSSQSGHNTVSWYQQALGQGPQFIFQYYREEENGRGNFPPRFSGLQFPNYSSELNVNALELDDSALYLCASSALGADPHLEQYFGPGTRLTVT.